At least ten counts were recorded for the clone carrying this TCR beta chain. The antigen is undetermined. At one boundary the junction diverges from the germline segment, which might be a read error. For each sample, template was about 550 ng of bulk tumor genomic DNA. Several biopsies were collected from each primary tumor during surgery. They were spaced as far apart as possible within the tumor mass. Patients went through curative surgery, and their non-small cell lung cancer was untreated and newly diagnosed. It was newly diagnosed non-small cell lung cancer patients having surgery with curative intent who served as donors. It was a multiplex PCR that amplified TCR beta CDR3, with 32 V and 13 J primers. TCRdb ran MiXCR on the multiplex PCR reads and lists one entry per CDR3 protein. The sample lists some 30,000 distinct CDR3 sequences; around 26% were seen once. The length of the CDR3 is 12 residues. CDR1 and CDR2 from the germline V gene are MRHNA and SNTAGT.

The source of the sample is a study of immune heterogeneity within non-small cell lung tumors. About the study: The tumors comprised a handful of squamous cell carcinomas, approximately 10 non-squamous carcinomas and 1 not otherwise specified. Study-wide findings and caveats: Multiple tumor sites within a patient showed recurrence of identical dominant CDR3 beta clonotypes; site-unique high-frequency clones were present as well.

The chain is built from TRBV6-4 and TRBJ2-1; 12 nucleotides agree with TRBD2. The TCR originated in a man aged 35 to 55 with non-small cell lung cancer. The source material was lung tumor tissue. CDR3 coding DNA: TGTGCCAGCAGTGGGACTAGCGGGATGTTGGAGTTC. Amino acid sequence: CASSGTSGMLEF.